Below, 20 T cell receptor beta chains from the same sample are listed, as sequenced in a study of early T cells in non-severe SARS-CoV-2 infection. TCRdb ran MiXCR on the 5' RACE reads and lists one entry per CDR3 protein. The sample shows tens of thousands of distinct CDR3 sequences, about 9.3% of them seen only once. Sequencing input: whole blood. These TCRs come from an adult who was a healthcare worker with PCR-confirmed SARS-CoV-2 infection or an uninfected control (not recorded which).

This clonotype was counted ten times or more. This chain links TRBV29-1 with TRBJ2-1, with 8 bases matching TRBD2. Losses at the gene ends were 3 bases for V and 0 bases for J; bases not matched to a gene: 4. Germline V CDR1 and CDR2: SQVTM, ANQGSEA. The length of the CDR3 is 15 residues. In DNA, the CDR3 is TGCAGCGTTGACAGGGCGGGGGGCTCCTACAATGAGCAGTTCTTC. Translating it yields CSVDRAGGSYNEQFF.

This clonotype is labeled medium-sized. The chain uses TRBV28 and TRBJ1-4; TRBD1 might be the D (6 bases). Trimming removed 6 bases at V and 8 bases at J, with 22 bases between. CDR1 and CDR2 (germline): MDHEN, SYDVKM. The CDR3 loop spans 16 amino acids. CDR3 amino acids: CASSPFTGARGEKLFF. The CDR3 region has the DNA TGTGCCAGCAGCCCATTCACGGGGGCGAGAGGGGAAAAACTGTTTTTT.

This clonotype was recorded at least ten times. The rearrangement joins TRBV29-1 to TRBJ2-7; 12 bases align to TRBD2. CDR3 size: 15 residues. V trimming: 6 bases; J trimming: 4 bases; junction bases outside the gene matches: 10. Germline V gene data show CDR1 as SQVTM and CDR2 as ANQGSEA. The CDR3 is CSVTGLAGFVYEQYF. CDR3 nucleotides: TGCAGCGTAACCGGACTAGCGGGATTTGTGTACGAGCAGTACTTC.

This clonotype was picked up a small number of times. The rearrangement links TRBV7-2 to TRBJ2-3; 7 nucleotides line up with TRBD2. The CDR3 sequence is 16 residues long. Trimming at V came to 1 base and at J to 0 bases, leaving 4 bases not matched to a gene. The germline CDR1 and CDR2 sequences are SGHTA and FQGNSA. DNA for the CDR3: TGTGCCAGCAGCTTAGATAGCGGGCCCAGCACAGATACGCAGTATTTT. Translating gives CASSLDSGPSTDTQYF.

The V and J genes are TRBV29-1 and TRBJ2-1, with TRBD2 matching over 7 bases. Per the germline V gene, CDR1 is SQVTM and CDR2 is ANQGSEA. The CDR3 is made up of 14 amino acids. V lost 7 bases and J lost 8; bases outside the gene matches: 14. The CDR3 protein is CSALRWRENHEQFF. CDR3 DNA sequence: TGCAGCGCACTCCGCTGGCGGGAGAACCATGAGCAGTTCTTC.

This clonotype was counted ten times or more. J is TRBJ2-3 and V is TRBV11-2; TRBD2 matches at 7 bases. The V gene end was trimmed by 2 bases and the J gene end by 4 bases; junction bases not matched to a gene: 6. From germline, CDR1 is SGHAT and CDR2 FQNNGV. The CDR3 totals 15 residues. This CDR3 is CASSLRGLAADTQYF. The CDR3 DNA is TGTGCCAGCAGCTTAAGGGGTCTAGCGGCAGATACGCAGTATTTT.

This clonotype was observed a handful of times. This rearrangement joins TRBV20-1 to TRBJ2-3; tentatively, D is TRBD2 (6 bases). V lost 5 bases, J lost 2 bases, and 14 bases lay in between. Germline assignment: CDR1 DFQATT and CDR2 SNEGSKA (reference sequence). CDR3 size: 14 residues. CDR3 DNA: TGCAGTGCTCAACGGGACTTCCTCACAGATACGCAGTATTTT. It codes for CSAQRDFLTDTQYF.

This clonotype has ten or more counts. The gene calls are TRBV29-1 and TRBJ1-5, with TRBD1 identical over 7 bases. The CDR3 runs 11 residues. The junction had 3 bases not matched to a gene; V was cut back by 2 bases and J by 11 bases. Germline CDR1 is SQVTM and CDR2 is ANQGSEA. CDR3 protein: CSVERGPAQHF. Here the CDR3 DNA reads TGCAGCGTTGAAAGGGGGCCGGCCCAGCATTTT.

The rearrangement uses TRBV28 and TRBJ1-1; D is ambiguous. The CDR3 runs to 11 residues. V gave up 7 bases and J gave up 3 bases, with 6 bases separating them. The V gene's germline CDR1 is MDHEN and CDR2 SYDVKM. The DNA of the CDR3 is TGTGCCAGCATTGGGTACACTGAAGCTTTCTTT. Protein sequence: CASIGYTEAFF.

There are a few counts of this clonotype. This chain uses TRBV6-2 or TRBV6-3 with TRBJ2-2, with 11 positions matching TRBD2. The CDR3 sequence is 15 residues long. The V and J ends lost 5 bases and 6 bases, in that order; junction bases with no gene match: 5. CDR1 is MNHEY and CDR2 is SVGEGT in the germline V gene. Here the CDR3 reads CASSPTSGSAGELFF. The CDR3 DNA follows: TGTGCCAGCAGTCCCACTAGCGGGAGCGCCGGGGAGCTGTTTTTT.

Notes on this clonotype: This may stem from a read error, because a much larger clone lies one nucleotide away. The chain employs TRBV29-1 and TRBJ2-1; the match to TRBD2 covers 9 bases. CDR1 is SQVTM, CDR2 ANQGSEA, per germline. The CDR3 contains 12 residues. This chain's CDR3 is CSATTSGNELFF. CDR3 sequence (DNA): TGCAGCGCTACGACTAGCGGAAATGAGCTGTTCTTC.

The V call is TRBV12-5, the J call TRBJ2-1; the D is unclear. The CDR3 loop spans 15 amino acids. Germline CDR1 is LGHNT and CDR2 is FRNRAP. V shed 5 bases and J shed 0 bases, with 11 bases lying between them. CDR3 amino acids: CASGPFLSSYNEQFF. In DNA, the CDR3 is TGTGCTAGTGGTCCTTTCTTATCCTCCTACAATGAGCAGTTCTTC.

Ten or more counts support this clonotype. The rearrangement uses TRBV9 and TRBJ1-6; D not resolved. V shed 0 bases and J shed 0 bases, with 10 bases lying between them. The CDR3 is 17 amino acids. The germline V gene has CDR1 SGDLS and CDR2 YYNGEE. The DNA for the CDR3 is TGTGCCAGCAGCGTAGTCCCCTCCGGCTCCTATAATTCACCCCTCCACTTT. Translation gives CASSVVPSGSYNSPLHF.

The V call is TRBV29-1, the J call TRBJ1-4; no clear D gene. The CDR3 has 12 amino acids. Germline V gene data show CDR1 as SQVTM and CDR2 as ANQGSEA. Trimming shortened V by 4 bases and J by 15 bases, and 18 bases separated the two germline ends. The CDR3 spells CSVANTLRDMFF. CDR3 DNA sequence: TGCAGCGTTGCAAACACACTCCGGGATATGTTTTTT.

This clonotype was seen repeatedly, ten times or more. The chain employs TRBV20-1 and TRBJ2-7; the match to TRBD1 covers 8 bases. Germline loops: CDR1 DFQATT, CDR2 SNEGSKA (reference sequence). CDR3 length: 15 residues. V lost 3 bases to trimming and J lost 3 bases; unmatched junction nucleotides: 10. Here the CDR3 reads CSARTIRDRRYEQYF. DNA of the CDR3: TGCAGTGCTAGGACTATCCGGGACAGGCGCTACGAGCAGTACTTC.

This sequence joins TRBV5-1 and TRBJ1-1; the D is unclear. The germline V and J ends were trimmed by 1 base and 1 base, with 8 bases remaining between them. Germline V gene data show CDR1 as SGHRS and CDR2 as YFSETQ. This CDR3 has 14 amino acids. CDR3 loop: CASSLKGWNTEAFF. The CDR3 nucleotides read TGCGCCAGCAGCTTGAAGGGATGGAACACTGAAGCTTTCTTT.

This clonotype was observed many times. V usage is TRBV6-2 or TRBV6-3 and J usage is TRBJ1-2; D gene uncertain. The V end lost 2 bases, the J end lost 4 bases, and 8 bases lay between the germline ends. CDR3 length: 13 amino acids. Germline CDR1 and CDR2: MNHEY and SVGEGT. The CDR3 nucleotides read TGTGCCAGCAGTTACCTTGGAGTCTATGGCTACACCTTC. Protein sequence: CASSYLGVYGYTF.

This clonotype was seen repeatedly, ten times or more. The chain couples TRBV11-2 to TRBJ2-2; D is uncertain. Between the trimmed V and J ends, which lost 5 bases and 8 bases, there was a span of 18 bases. This CDR3 comprises 15 residues. From germline, CDR1 is SGHAT and CDR2 FQNNGV. The CDR3 loop reads CASSPTVQVAGELFF. CDR3 nucleotides: TGTGCCAGCAGCCCTACAGTGCAGGTGGCAGGGGAGCTGTTTTTT.

In this sample, this clonotype turned up a few times. The gene calls are TRBV10-2 and TRBJ2-7; 11 bases are shared with TRBD2. CDR3 size: 14 residues. V trimming: 6 bases; J trimming: 2 bases; junction bases outside the gene matches: 3. In germline, CDR1 is WSHSY, CDR2 SAAADI. The CDR3 nucleotides read TGCGCCAGCAGACTGACTAGCGGGACCTACGAGCAGTACTTC. Translating it yields CASRLTSGTYEQYF.

This clonotype appeared a few times. The V gene is TRBV29-1, the J gene TRBJ2-7; D possibly corresponds to TRBD1 (5 bases). The CDR3 is 11 amino acids. V was shortened by 4 bases and J by 2 bases, with 6 bases between the two germline ends. Germline-derived CDR1 and CDR2 are SQVTM and ANQGSEA. The CDR3 sequence: CSVVGAYEQYF. CDR3 nucleotides: TGCAGCGTTGTAGGGGCCTACGAGCAGTACTTC.